Following are 30 T cell receptor beta chains from one sample sequenced in a study of OX40 agonist ivuxolimab in advanced cancers. Method: immunoSEQ multiplex PCR; TCRdb's copy keeps in-frame clones and lacks some. Of around 83,000 clones listed, about four fifths are singletons. Source: CD4+ or CD8+ T cells sorted from blood, taken in a trial of the OX40 agonist ivuxolimab. Receptors originate from an adult with an advanced solid tumor such as melanoma, head and neck, liver or kidney cancer.

The rearrangement joins TRBV9 to TRBJ2-7, with 7 bases aligning to TRBD1. In germline, CDR1 is SGDLS, CDR2 YYNGEE. The CDR3 extends over 15 amino acids. Trimming cost V 2 bases and J 3 bases; bases outside gene matches: 8. CDR3: CASSVTGQESYEQYF. CDR3 in DNA: TGTGCCAGCAGCGTCACCGGACAGGAGAGCTACGAGCAGTACTTC.

CDR3 bases: TGTGCCAGCAGCTTAGGGGCCTGGTATGGCTACACCTTC. Amino acids: CASSLGAWYGYTF. V usage is TRBV11-3 and J usage is TRBJ1-2, with D unresolved. The CDR3 contains 13 residues. CDR1 and CDR2 from the germline V gene are SGHNT and YENEEA. Deletions cut 1 base from V and 5 bases from J, with 8 bases between.

This clone has a single count. The chain is built from TRBV9 and TRBJ2-3; D uncertain. CDR3 length equals 13 residues. V lost 3 bases and J 9 bases, leaving 14 bases between the germline ends. Germline V gene lookup returns CDR1 SGDLS and CDR2 YYNGEE. The chain's CDR3 is CASSDPTGGTQYF. The CDR3 DNA is TGTGCCAGCAGCGACCCGACGGGCGGAACGCAGTATTTT.

The chain joins TRBV6-1 to TRBJ2-7; no clear D gene. Germline loops: CDR1 MNHNS, CDR2 SASEGT. V lost 4 bases and J lost 2, with 15 bases in between. CDR3 size: 15 residues. CDR3 region: CASSGQTIPPYEQYF. The CDR3 nucleotides read TGTGCCAGCAGTGGGCAGACCATACCCCCCTACGAGCAGTACTTC.

The chain combines TRBV10-2 with TRBJ1-1; D gene uncertain. The CDR3 totals 11 residues. Germline-derived CDR1 and CDR2 are WSHSY and SAAADI. V lost 6 bases, J lost 3 bases, and 5 bases lay in between. This CDR3 reads CASRGYTEAFF. In DNA form, the CDR3 reads TGCGCCAGCAGGGGCTACACTGAAGCTTTCTTT.

This sequence joins TRBV27 and TRBJ2-3; D unresolved. The CDR3 covers 13 residues. Trimming took off 5 bases at V and 1 base at J, with 7 bases between the two ends. Germline CDR1 and CDR2: MNHEY and SMNVEV (reference sequence). This CDR3 reads CASSPYGTDTQYF. As DNA, the CDR3 is TGTGCCAGCAGTCCCTACGGCACAGATACGCAGTATTTT.

The V call is TRBV7-9, the J call TRBJ2-5; a weak D match, TRBD1 (6 bases). Germline assignment: CDR1 SEHNR and CDR2 FQNEAQ (reference sequence). Trimming left V 1 base short and J 3 bases short, with 12 bases between. This CDR3 spans 15 amino acids. This CDR3 reads CASSLGGTSKETQYF. The CDR3 DNA reads as TGTGCCAGCAGCTTAGGAGGGACATCAAAAGAGACCCAGTACTTC.

This chain uses TRBV30 with TRBJ1-4; possibly TRBD1 for D (5 bases). The V end was cut by 4 bases, the J end by 7 bases, with 13 bases between. CDR1 and CDR2 from the germline V gene are GTSNPN and SVGIG (reference sequence). There are 13 residues in the CDR3. The CDR3 DNA follows: TGTGCCTGGACCGGGGGAAAAAGTGAAAAACTGTTTTTT. Protein: CAWTGGKSEKLFF.

The gene calls are TRBV7-9 and TRBJ1-4; D not certain. V shed 5 bases and J shed 7 bases, with 14 bases lying between them. This CDR3 spans 14 amino acids. Germline V gene data show CDR1 as SEHNR and CDR2 as FQNEAQ (reference sequence). CDR3 amino acids: CASSPVPGGEKLFF. For the CDR3, the DNA is TGTGCCAGCAGCCCCGTCCCGGGCGGTGAAAAACTGTTTTTT. Supplemented by reference TRBV7-9 and TRBJ1-4, the full variable domain reads DTGVSQNPRHKITKRGQNVTFRCDPISEHNRLYWYRQTLGQGPEFLTYFQNEAQLEKSRLLSDRFSAERPKGSFSTLEIQRTEQGDSAMYLCASSPVPGGEKLFFGSGTQLSVL.

The sample holds a few counts of this clone. The V call is TRBV27, the J call TRBJ2-3, with a possible D match to TRBD2 (6 bases). V was trimmed by 5 bases and J by 3 bases, leaving 12 bases between them. Germline-derived CDR1 and CDR2 are MNHEY and SMNVEV (reference sequence). The CDR3 runs 14 residues. CDR3 protein: CASSRRGGTDTQYF. The CDR3 nucleotides read TGTGCCAGCAGTAGGCGGGGTGGAACAGATACGCAGTATTTT.

The chain recombines TRBV30 with TRBJ1-4; D ambiguous. The CDR3 extends over 14 amino acids. Germline values: CDR1 GTSNPN, CDR2 SVGIG (reference sequence). Trimming stripped 4 bases from V and 0 bases from J, with 9 bases between. CDR3 region: CAWKVPATNEKLFF. CDR3 in DNA: TGTGCCTGGAAAGTGCCTGCAACTAATGAAAAACTGTTTTTT. Full variable domain (missing parts from reference TRBV30 and TRBJ1-4): SQTIHQWPATLVQPVGSPLSLECTVEGTSNPNLYWYRQAAGRGLQLLFYSVGIGQISSEVPQNLSASRPQDRQFILSSKKLLLSDSGFYLCAWKVPATNEKLFFGSGTQLSVL.

The chain links TRBV11-1 to TRBJ2-7; D is possibly TRBD2 (5 bases). The CDR3 sequence is 13 residues long. The germline V gene encodes CDR1 SGHAT and CDR2 FQDESV (reference sequence). V was trimmed by 0 bases and J by 3 bases, leaving 6 bases between them. This CDR3 is CASSLAEDYEQYF. CDR3 nucleotides: TGTGCCAGCAGCTTAGCGGAGGACTACGAGCAGTACTTC.

This clone was found a few times. This sequence joins TRBV5-1 and TRBJ2-2; 8 bases are a match to TRBD2. CDR3 length equals 15 residues. Germline V gene sequence: CDR1 SGHRS, CDR2 YFSETQ. With 2 bases clipped from V and 6 bases from J, the junction kept 6 bases outside the gene matches. DNA for the CDR3: TGCGCCAGCAGCTTCTCCGGGGGGGTCGCCGGGGAGCTGTTTTTT. Amino acids: CASSFSGGVAGELFF. The entire variable domain, with the rest obtained from reference TRBV5-1 and TRBJ2-2, is as follows: KAGVTQTPRYLIKTRGQQVTLSCSPISGHRSVSWYQQTPGQGLQFLFEYFSETQRNKGNFPGRFSGRQFSNSRSEMNVSTLELGDSALYLCASSFSGGVAGELFFGEGSRLTVL.

The chain has TRBV18 and TRBJ2-4, with D uncertain. CDR3 length: 16 residues. V lost 2 bases, J lost 0 bases, and 11 bases lay in between. CDR1 is KGHSH, CDR2 LQKENI, per germline. The CDR3 sequence: CASSPGVTVAKNIQYF. For the CDR3, the DNA is TGTGCCAGCTCACCAGGAGTTACCGTAGCCAAAAACATTCAGTACTTC.

Only one count was recorded for this clone. The chain is built from TRBV2 and TRBJ2-3; D ambiguous. The V end lost 8 bases, the J end lost 2 bases, and 14 bases lay between the germline ends. CDR1 and CDR2 (germline): SNHLY, FYNNEI. The CDR3 spans 14 residues. CDR3 protein: CASSPTEYTDTQYF. In DNA form, the CDR3 reads TGTGCCAGCTCTCCCACGGAGTACACAGATACGCAGTATTTT.

The chain employs TRBV5-1 and TRBJ2-1; 7 bases line up with TRBD2. Trimming took 2 bases from V and 3 from J; bases not matched to a gene: 5. The germline CDR1 and CDR2 sequences are SGHRS and YFSETQ. The CDR3 has 15 amino acids. As DNA, the CDR3 is TGCGCCAGCAGCTTAACGGGAGGACTCTACAATGAGCAGTTCTTC. Its translation: CASSLTGGLYNEQFF.

The CDR3 coding sequence is TGCGCCAGCAGCCAAGTGGCGTCAGCTCGGGTGAACACTGAAGCTTTCTTT. As protein: CASSQVASARVNTEAFF. This sequence joins TRBV4-1 and TRBJ1-1; D gene ambiguous. V was clipped by 1 base and J by 0 bases, with 15 bases between them. Looked up from germline, CDR1 is MGHRA and CDR2 is YSYEKL. The CDR3 is 17 residues long.

The DNA for the CDR3 is TGTGCCAGCAGTTCACTAGCGGGAGGGGCCAATGAGCAGTTCTTC. This translates into CASSSLAGGANEQFF. The chain couples TRBV27 to TRBJ2-1; 13 bases are shared with TRBD2. The CDR3 loop spans 15 amino acids. Trimming at V came to 4 bases and at J to 6 bases, leaving 3 bases not matched to a gene. Germline V gene sequence: CDR1 MNHEY, CDR2 SMNVEV (reference sequence).

The rearrangement joins TRBV6-4 to TRBJ2-3; 8 bases are shared with TRBD2. V was pared by 6 bases and J by 4 bases, with 9 bases of the junction left unmatched. The CDR3 has 15 amino acids. The germline V gene has CDR1 MRHNA and CDR2 SNTAGT. CDR3: CASSLVAGGPDTQYF. In nucleotides, the CDR3 is TGTGCCAGCAGCCTAGTGGCGGGAGGCCCAGATACGCAGTATTTT.

This clone was found once. The V call is TRBV18, the J call TRBJ1-4; weak D call: TRBD1 (6 bases). With 3 bases removed from V and 7 bases from J, the gap between germline ends came to 6 bases. Germline V gene sequence: CDR1 KGHSH, CDR2 LQKENI. The CDR3 length is 12 residues. The CDR3 bases are TGTGCCAGCTCACCCAGGGGTGAAAAACTGTTTTTT. This encodes CASSPRGEKLFF.

J is TRBJ2-7 and V is TRBV7-2; 7 nucleotides agree with TRBD1. This CDR3 has 13 amino acids. Unmatched junction bases numbered 6, after V lost 4 bases and J lost 6 bases. In germline, CDR1 is SGHTA, CDR2 FQGNSA. CDR3: CASSSLDRAEQYF. The CDR3, as DNA: TGTGCCAGCAGCTCCCTCGACAGGGCCGAGCAGTACTTC. The full variable domain, with the rest looked up from reference TRBV7-2 and TRBJ2-7, is GAGVSQSPSNKVTEKGKDVELRCDPISGHTALYWYRQSLGQGLEFLIYFQGNSAPDKSGLPSDRFSAERTGGSVSTLTIQRTQQEDSAVYLCASSSLDRAEQYFGPGTRLTVT.

This clone was seen only once. The V call is TRBV7-2, the J call TRBJ2-5, with a weak D call TRBD2 (6 bases). The J call may be wrong; the DNA end is better matched by TRBJ2-7. Germline V CDR1 and CDR2: SGHTA, FQGNSA. This CDR3 spans 14 amino acids. The CDR3 nucleotides read TGTGCCAGCAGCCCGGGGATGGGACTCTACGAGCAGTACTTC. This translates into CASSPGMGLYEQYF.

V and J are TRBV7-3 and TRBJ2-3; 12 nucleotides line up with TRBD2. J was trimmed by 3 bases and V by 5 bases; bases with no gene match: 3. CDR1 SGHTA and CDR2 FQGTGA come from the germline V gene. The CDR3 sequence is 15 residues long. CDR3 DNA: TGTGCCAGCAGCCGCACTAGCGGGAGGACAGATACGCAGTATTTT. This gives the protein CASSRTSGRTDTQYF. Complete variable domain (other parts from reference TRBV7-3 and TRBJ2-3): GAGVSQTPSNKVTEKGKYVELRCDPISGHTALYWYRQSLGQGPEFLIYFQGTGAADDSGLPNDRFFAVRPEGSVSTLKIQRTERGDSAVYLCASSRTSGRTDTQYFGPGTRLTVL.

The chain couples TRBV5-1 to TRBJ2-5; D is possibly TRBD1 (5 bases). Trimming pared 0 bases from V and 1 base from J, leaving 13 bases between. Germline lookup yields CDR1 SGHRS and CDR2 YFSETQ. The CDR3 has 16 residues. CDR3 in amino acids: CASSLVRGTIQETQYF. As DNA, the CDR3 is TGCGCCAGCAGCTTGGTAAGGGGAACTATCCAAGAGACCCAGTACTTC.

The CDR3 spells CASSGGEGSGRDADTQYF. The CDR3 nucleotides are TGTGCCAGCAGCGGTGGGGAAGGGAGCGGGAGGGATGCAGATACGCAGTATTTT. The chain combines TRBV7-8 with TRBJ2-3, with 10 positions matching TRBD2. CDR3 size: 18 residues. V shed 5 bases, J shed 4 bases, and the junction held 15 bases outside the gene matches. Germline values: CDR1 SGHVS, CDR2 FQNEAQ.

This clone was observed at least ten times. The rearrangement joins TRBV30 to TRBJ1-2, with 8 bases lining up with TRBD1. CDR1 is GTSNPN and CDR2 is SVGIG in the germline V gene (reference sequence). After removal of 0 bases from V and 6 bases from J, the junction contained 9 bases not matched to a gene. CDR3 length: 15 amino acids. CDR3 in DNA: TGTGCCTGGAGTGTCTTCCTGACAGGGGTTGATGGCTACACCTTC. It encodes CAWSVFLTGVDGYTF.

This clone came up once. The chain links TRBV7-3 to TRBJ2-7, with TRBD2 matching over 7 bases. V lost 2 bases and J lost 2; bases outside the gene matches: 6. There are 15 residues in the CDR3. The germline V gene encodes CDR1 SGHTA and CDR2 FQGTGA. CDR3 DNA: TGTGCCAGCAGCTTAGTAGCGGGCAACACCTACGAGCAGTACTTC. Its protein product is CASSLVAGNTYEQYF.

As to this clone: The sample has other DNA sequences that encode this CDR3 too. The chain recombines TRBV7-9 with TRBJ1-2, with D hard to call. This CDR3 region has 13 residues. V was shortened by 2 bases and J by 4 bases, with 8 bases between the two germline ends. Germline CDR1 SEHNR, CDR2 FQNEAQ (reference sequence). The CDR3, as DNA: TGTGCCAGCAGCTTAAGTCTGTCCTATGGCTACACCTTC. Its protein product is CASSLSLSYGYTF.

The chain uses TRBV19 and TRBJ1-2; 9 bases line up with TRBD1. Germline assignment: CDR1 LNHDA and CDR2 SQIVND (reference sequence). This CDR3 is 16 amino acids long. V gave up 4 bases and J gave up 0 bases; unmatched junction bases: 6. The DNA for the CDR3 is TGTGCCAGTAGTAGGGGGACAGGGATAGCTAACTATGGCTACACCTTC. Amino acid sequence: CASSRGTGIANYGYTF.

The J gene is TRBJ1-5, the V gene TRBV19, with 9 bases lining up with TRBD1. CDR3 length equals 15 residues. Germline CDR1 is LNHDA and CDR2 is SQIVND (reference sequence). Unmatched junction bases numbered 10, after V lost 6 bases and J lost 7 bases. The chain's CDR3 is CASRQTGTGMQPQHF. The DNA of the CDR3 is TGTGCCAGTAGACAAACCGGGACAGGGATGCAGCCCCAGCATTTT.